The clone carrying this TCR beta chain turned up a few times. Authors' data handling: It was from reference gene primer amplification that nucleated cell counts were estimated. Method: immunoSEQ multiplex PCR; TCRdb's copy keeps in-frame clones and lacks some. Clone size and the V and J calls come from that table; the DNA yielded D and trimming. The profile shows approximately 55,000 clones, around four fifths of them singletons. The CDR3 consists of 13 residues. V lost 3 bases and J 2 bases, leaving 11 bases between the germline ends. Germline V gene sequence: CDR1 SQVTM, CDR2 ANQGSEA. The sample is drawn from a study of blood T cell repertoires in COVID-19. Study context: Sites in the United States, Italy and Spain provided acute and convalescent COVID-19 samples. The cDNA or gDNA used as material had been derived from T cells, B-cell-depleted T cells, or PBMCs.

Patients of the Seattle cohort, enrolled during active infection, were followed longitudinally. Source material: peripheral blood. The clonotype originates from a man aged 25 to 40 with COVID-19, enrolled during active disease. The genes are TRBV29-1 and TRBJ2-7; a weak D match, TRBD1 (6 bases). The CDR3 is CSVDGQGTYEQYF. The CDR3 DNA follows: TGCAGCGTTGACGGCCAGGGGACCTACGAGCAGTACTTC.